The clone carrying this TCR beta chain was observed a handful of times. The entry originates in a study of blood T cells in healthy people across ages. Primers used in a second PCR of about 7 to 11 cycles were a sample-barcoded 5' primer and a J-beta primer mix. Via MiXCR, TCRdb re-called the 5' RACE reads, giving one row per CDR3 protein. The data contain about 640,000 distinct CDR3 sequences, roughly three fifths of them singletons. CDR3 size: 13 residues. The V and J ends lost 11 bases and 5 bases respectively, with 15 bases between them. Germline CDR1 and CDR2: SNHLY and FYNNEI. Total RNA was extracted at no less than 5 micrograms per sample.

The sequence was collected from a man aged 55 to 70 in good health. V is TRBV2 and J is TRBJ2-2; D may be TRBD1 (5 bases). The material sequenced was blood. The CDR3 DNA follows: TGTGCCGGCCGCCAGACAGCGACCGGGGAGCTGTTTTTT. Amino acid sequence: CAGRQTATGELFF.